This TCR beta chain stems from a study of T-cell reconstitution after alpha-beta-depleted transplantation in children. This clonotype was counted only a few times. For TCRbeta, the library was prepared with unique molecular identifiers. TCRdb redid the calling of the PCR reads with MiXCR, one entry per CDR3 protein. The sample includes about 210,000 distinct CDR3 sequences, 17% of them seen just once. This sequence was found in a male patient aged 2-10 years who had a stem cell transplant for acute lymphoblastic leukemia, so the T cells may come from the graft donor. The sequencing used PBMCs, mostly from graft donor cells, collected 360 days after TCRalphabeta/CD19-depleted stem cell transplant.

CDR3 in amino acids: CASFQIAGGRDEQFF. For the CDR3, the DNA is TGTGCCAGCTTCCAAATCGCGGGGGGTAGAGATGAGCAGTTCTTC. The V gene is TRBV7-8, the J gene TRBJ2-1, with TRBD2 matching 8 bases. The CDR3 contains 15 residues. Germline V gene sequence: CDR1 SGHVS, CDR2 FQNEAQ. Losses at the gene ends were 8 bases for V and 8 bases for J; bases not matched to a gene: 14. Supplemented by reference TRBV7-8 and TRBJ2-1, the full variable domain reads GAGVSQSPRYKVAKRGQDVALRCDPISGHVSLFWYQQALGQGPEFLTYFQNEAQLDKSGLPSDRFFAERPEGSVSTLKIQRTQQEDSAVYLCASFQIAGGRDEQFFGPGTRLTVL.